These T cell receptor beta chains were read from a single sample in a study of CD8 T cells in ankylosing spondylitis. TCRdb called the 5' RACE reads again in MiXCR, with one record for every CDR3 protein. Found here are just over 350,000 distinct CDR3 sequences, roughly 20% of them singletons; the top ten hold around 14%. The sequenced sample consisted of blood, either unsorted or a sorted T cell fraction (not recorded which). These receptors all stem from a male donor with ankylosing spondylitis or in good health (not recorded which). The CDR3 runs from the conserved cysteine through the conserved F or W.

J gene | V gene | CDR3 protein
TRBJ1-2 | TRBV12-3/TRBV12-4 | CASRLGGSNYGYTF
TRBJ2-3 | TRBV6-5 | CASSYSRGQTDTQYF
TRBJ2-7 | TRBV4-1 | CASSQARGQAYEQYF
TRBJ1-1 | TRBV7-9 | CASSWDRDLHAEAFF
TRBJ2-3 | TRBV12-3/TRBV12-4 | CASRHGGGEDTQYF
TRBJ2-5 | TRBV28 | CASSLTRDGMQETQYF
TRBJ2-1 | TRBV29-1 | CSVEGTGYYNEQFF
TRBJ2-1 | TRBV9 | CASSVQGSYNEQFF
TRBJ2-7 | TRBV20-1 | CSARGWGGYEQYF
TRBJ1-2 | TRBV12-3/TRBV12-4 | CASSPRSAGLGGYTF
TRBJ2-7 | TRBV27 | CASSLTGLYEQYF
TRBJ2-1 | TRBV9 | CASSAIAGPPYNEQFF
TRBJ2-7 | TRBV9 | CASSVAARSSYEQYF
TRBJ2-7 | TRBV27 | CASRGTGRSYEQYF
TRBJ1-1 | TRBV10-3 | CAISEGGAGAFF
TRBJ2-5 | TRBV7-9 | CASSLARGLVETQYF
TRBJ2-3 | TRBV7-2 | CASSTRQGVYDTQYF
TRBJ2-5 | TRBV7-8 | CASSLETSGERGETQYF
TRBJ2-3 | TRBV27 | CASSRAGTSTDTQYF
TRBJ2-7 | TRBV7-9 | CASSTLDRIPYEQYF
TRBJ1-2 | TRBV11-2 | CASSPEQGGYGYTF
TRBJ2-2 | TRBV20-1 | CSATLEDWPISGELFF
TRBJ2-1 | TRBV4-2 | CASSQDRGTSYNEQFF
TRBJ2-1 | TRBV12-3/TRBV12-4 | CASSFSAVGNEQFF
TRBJ2-1 | TRBV4-2 | CASSGSRGAGNEQFF
TRBJ2-1 | TRBV12-3/TRBV12-4 | CASSGAYYNEQFF
TRBJ2-3 | TRBV11-1 | CASSPGTAHTDTQYF
TRBJ2-3 | TRBV9 | CASSLATLQSTDTQYF
TRBJ2-7 | TRBV7-9 | CASSLDSHYEQYF
TRBJ2-7 | TRBV27 | CASRGLAYEQYF
TRBJ2-7 | TRBV3-1 | CASSQDNLPDPYEQYF
TRBJ2-4 | TRBV12-3/TRBV12-4 | CASSLGSRTKNIQYF
TRBJ1-1 | TRBV10-2 | CASSETPANTEAFF
TRBJ1-6 | TRBV28 | CASSFTDRGYNSPLHF
TRBJ2-2 | TRBV12-3/TRBV12-4 | CASSLAANTGELFF
TRBJ2-3 | TRBV12-3/TRBV12-4 | CASSFIHRGSTDTQYF
TRBJ1-2 | TRBV6-5 | CASSYGGNGYTF
TRBJ2-1 | TRBV9 | CASSPQGGSYNEQFF
TRBJ2-7 | TRBV28 | CASSFGPAGSYEQYF
TRBJ2-2 | TRBV11-2 | CASSQGLAGAITGELFF
TRBJ2-7 | TRBV29-1 | CSVDGTGYHEQYF